This paragraph reports one T cell receptor (beta chain). Its antigen is unidentified. This sample was included in a study of blood T cells in healthy people across ages. Germline loops: CDR1 SNHLY, CDR2 FYNNEI. The CDR3 is 15 residues long. The V and J ends lost 3 bases and 4 bases respectively, with 14 bases between them. Combining a sample-barcoded 5' primer with a J-beta primer mix, a second PCR ran for 7 to 11 cycles. TCRdb re-called the 5' RACE reads through MiXCR, storing one row per CDR3 protein. The sample has about 800,000 distinct CDR3 sequences, 25% seen once. Points from the study as a whole: With unsorted PBMCs, a conclusive comparison of naive versus antigen-experienced cells was not possible.

The individuals who served as donors were healthy Caucasians living in Russia, aged roughly 6 to 100. Samples each yielded at least 6 micrograms of total RNA. These data were likewise used in another study, on T cells of mothers and their children. That publication notes: The cDNA synthesis received all extracted RNA, at 1.5 ug per 15 ul.

The J gene is TRBJ2-3, the V gene TRBV2; the D call may be TRBD1 or TRBD2 (5 bases each). This TCR came from a boy aged 10-17 years in good health. Material: blood. CDR3 protein: CASSEIAWGPDTQYF. The CDR3 region has the DNA TGTGCCAGCAGTGAGATAGCCTGGGGACCAGATACGCAGTATTTT.